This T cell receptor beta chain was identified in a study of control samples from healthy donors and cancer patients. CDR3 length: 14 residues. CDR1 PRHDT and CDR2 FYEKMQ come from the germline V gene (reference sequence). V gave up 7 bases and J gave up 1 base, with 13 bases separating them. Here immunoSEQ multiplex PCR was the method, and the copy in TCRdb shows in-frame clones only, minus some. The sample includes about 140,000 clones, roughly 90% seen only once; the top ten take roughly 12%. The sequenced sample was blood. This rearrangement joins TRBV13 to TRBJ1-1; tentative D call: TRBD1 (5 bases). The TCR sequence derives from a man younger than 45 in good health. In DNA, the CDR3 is TGTGCCAGCAACATTATACAGGCGAACACTGAAGCTTTCTTT. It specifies CASNIIQANTEAFF.